This T cell receptor beta chain was profiled in a study of metastatic and nonmetastatic thyroid tumors. Study background: It was across blood and tumor or nodule tissue from malignant and benign thyroid patients that repertoires were compared. Overall study findings and caveats: Versus benign nodules, malignant thyroid tumors reportedly had significantly higher TCR beta diversity, in blood and tumor.

Treatment of any kind had been given to no patient before thyroid surgery. The authors' processing: Using the CDR3 differences seen across clinicopathological groups, the authors built a distant-metastasis classifier for papillary thyroid cancer, which was meant to discriminate distant-metastatic patients. With MiXCR, TCRdb reprocessed the PCR reads. What appears here as the V and J calls and clone size reflects TCRdb's work, not the paper's. Among fewer than 35,000 clones, approximately 16% were seen once, and the ten largest hold about a fifth. With V trimmed by 5 bases and J by 6 bases, 19 bases remained unmatched. Germline V gene sequence: CDR1 MNHEY, CDR2 SVGEGT. CDR3 length equals 18 residues. This clone is classed as medium-sized. Antigen specificity is unknown.

V usage is TRBV6-2 or TRBV6-3 and J usage is TRBJ2-7; 10 bases are shared with TRBD2. Sequencing used blood. The TCR was taken from a male donor with papillary thyroid cancer or a benign thyroid nodule (not recorded which). Some clones in this sample may be carry-over from other donors' samples. The CDR3 loop is CASSLSGVAGGRQAEQYF. CDR3 DNA: TGTGCCAGCAGTCTCTCGGGGGTAGCGGGAGGACGCCAGGCCGAGCAGTACTTC.